The rows below give T cell receptor beta chains drawn from one sample of a study of shared clonotypes between healthy human individuals. This table comes from immunoSEQ multiplex PCR, and its TCRdb copy is limited to in-frame clones, with some not included. The sample comprises some 2,400,000 clones, roughly 95% of which are singletons, and less than 0.15% rests with the top ten. Source material: naive CD4+ T cells sorted from blood. Every receptor here comes from a young man in good health. Each CDR3 is given with its conserved first and last residue. D genes are given only for firm matches. Some rows mark clone size as missing; the rest say once, few, many or name a class of expanded clone.

v_call	clone_size	j_call	d_call	cdr3_aa	cdr3_nt
TRBV5-3	once	TRBJ2-7	TRBD2	CARSFMSSGTYEQYF	TGTGCCAGAAGCTTCATGTCTAGCGGTACCTACGAGCAGTACTTC
TRBV30	NA	TRBJ2-7	TRBD1	CAWSPPDRVNNEQYF	TGTGCCTGGAGTCCCCCGGACAGGGTAAACAACGAGCAGTACTTC
TRBV6-6	NA	TRBJ1-2	TRBD1	CASSLPGQGSGGYTF	TGTGCCAGCAGTTTACCGGGACAGGGTAGTGGTGGCTACACCTTC
TRBV9	NA	TRBJ2-1	NA	CASSVEGGPTNEQFF	TGTGCCAGCAGCGTAGAAGGAGGGCCGACGAATGAGCAGTTCTTC
TRBV30	NA	TRBJ2-7	NA	CAWSQTRYYEQYF	TGTGCCTGGAGTCAGACTAGATACTACGAGCAGTACTTC
TRBV10-1	NA	TRBJ2-1	TRBD2	CASSKTSGGNEQFF	TGCGCCAGCAGTAAGACTAGCGGGGGTAATGAGCAGTTCTTC
TRBV7-9	NA	TRBJ2-1	TRBD2	CASSLDIAGGRGQFF	TGTGCCAGCAGCTTAGATATAGCGGGGGGCAGGGGACAGTTCTTC
TRBV7-2	NA	TRBJ1-3	TRBD1	CASSLSGQGNTIYF	TGTGCCAGCAGCTTATCGGGACAGGGAAACACCATATATTTT
TRBV4-3	NA	TRBJ2-1	TRBD2	CASSQEGTSGGLNEQFF	TGCGCCAGCAGCCAAGAAGGGACTAGCGGGGGTCTAAATGAGCAGTTCTTC
TRBV21-1	NA	TRBJ1-5	NA	CASSKVGRVHQPQHF	TGTGCCAGCAGCAAAGTAGGCAGGGTTCATCAGCCCCAGCATTTT
TRBV30	NA	TRBJ2-1	TRBD2	CAWHQEWTSGYNEQFF	TGTGCCTGGCATCAGGAATGGACTAGCGGATACAATGAGCAGTTCTTC
TRBV18	NA	TRBJ2-3	TRBD2	CASSPLGGGAADTQYF	TGTGCCAGCTCACCACTAGGCGGGGGGGCAGCAGATACGCAGTATTTT
TRBV5-4	NA	TRBJ2-3	NA	CASALVATDTQYF	TGTGCCAGCGCTCTTGTAGCGACAGATACGCAGTATTTT
TRBV27	NA	TRBJ2-2	NA	CASREPWGGGELFF	TGTGCCAGCAGGGAGCCTTGGGGCGGCGGGGAGCTGTTTTTT
TRBV10-3	NA	TRBJ2-2	NA	CAISESRGNTGELFF	TGTGCCATCAGTGAGTCGAGAGGGAACACCGGGGAGCTGTTTTTT
TRBV2	NA	TRBJ2-5	TRBD1	CASSGNRGAETQYF	TGTGCCAGCAGTGGTAACAGGGGAGCAGAGACCCAGTACTTC
TRBV11-2	NA	TRBJ1-4	NA	CASSQQGANEKLFF	TGTGCCAGCAGCCAACAGGGTGCTAATGAAAAACTGTTTTTT